The 13 T cell receptor beta chains reported below all come from one sample, sequenced in a study of spatial heterogeneity in lung cancer. Study-wide findings and caveats: Intratumoral expanded alpha and beta TCR counts were found to track tumor mutation counts.

TCRdb recomputed calls from the 5' RACE reads with MiXCR, one row per CDR3 protein. The sample shows roughly 4,000 distinct CDR3 sequences, 15% of them seen only once. Time point denoted: sample taken at primary tumor resection. Their antigen targets remain unknown. Sequences were derived from lung tumor tissue, sampled at surgery. These receptors all come from a female donor with early-stage non-small cell lung cancer.

This rearrangement joins TRBV12-3 or TRBV12-4 to TRBJ2-3, with D unclear. The CDR3 loop spans 11 amino acids. V gave up 4 bases and J gave up 10 bases, with 9 bases separating them. The CDR3 loop reads CASSSRGAQYF. CDR3 nucleotides: TGTGCCAGCAGTTCTAGAGGCGCGCAGTATTTT.

In this sample, this clonotype turned up many times. The V gene is TRBV5-1, the J gene TRBJ1-3, with D possibly TRBD1 on 5 matching bases. Germline assignment: CDR1 SGHRS and CDR2 YFSETQ. This CDR3 has 14 residues. Trimming removed 2 bases from V and 4 bases from J, with 10 bases in between. CDR3 sequence reads: CASSFGTQGNTIYF. The CDR3 bases are TGCGCCAGCAGCTTCGGGACGCAAGGAAACACCATATATTTT.

The table lists this clonotype with many counts. This chain uses TRBV5-5 with TRBJ2-6; D gene unclear. CDR1 and CDR2 (germline): SGHKS, YYEKEE (reference sequence). V lost 5 bases, J lost 2 bases, and 8 bases lay in between. The CDR3 is 14 amino acids. The CDR3 region is CASSPNPGANVLTF. The CDR3 region has the DNA TGTGCCAGCAGTCCTAACCCTGGGGCCAACGTCCTGACTTTC.

This clonotype was picked up a small number of times. This rearrangement joins TRBV7-2 to TRBJ2-7; 11 bases are shared with TRBD2. Germline values: CDR1 SGHTA, CDR2 FQGNSA. This CDR3 has 16 amino acids. V trimming: 4 bases; J trimming: 1 base; junction bases outside the gene matches: 6. The CDR3 DNA follows: TGTGCCAGCAGCTCTAGCGGGGGGCCGGTGTCCTACGAGCAGTACTTC. This codes for CASSSSGGPVSYEQYF. Looking up the rest from reference TRBV7-2 and TRBJ2-7 gives the full variable domain: GAGVSQSPSNKVTEKGKDVELRCDPISGHTALYWYRQSLGQGLEFLIYFQGNSAPDKSGLPSDRFSAERTGGSVSTLTIQRTQQEDSAVYLCASSSSGGPVSYEQYFGPGTRLTVT.

This clonotype is labeled as medium-sized (0.01 to 0.1%). The chain carries TRBV6-1 and TRBJ1-1, with TRBD1 matching over 7 bases. With V trimmed by 6 bases and J by 5 bases, 6 bases remained unmatched. In germline, CDR1 is MNHNS, CDR2 SASEGT. The length of the CDR3 is 13 residues. The CDR3 coding sequence is TGTGCCAGCAGCGGACGACAGGGAACTGAAGCTTTCTTT. Its translation: CASSGRQGTEAFF.

This clonotype was detected ten times or more. This chain uses TRBV6-5 with TRBJ2-5; 12 nucleotides align to TRBD2. The CDR3 spans 16 residues. Germline V gene sequence: CDR1 MNHEY, CDR2 SVGAGI. J was trimmed by 5 bases and V by 4 bases; bases with no gene match: 8. Written as DNA, the CDR3 is TGTGCCAGCAGTTTGACTAGCGGGGGCCTAGGGGAGACCCAGTACTTC. It codes for CASSLTSGGLGETQYF.

As DNA, the CDR3 is TGTGCCAGCAGTTTTGCCAGGCACTTCTTTGCCAAAAACATTCAGTACTTC. This sequence encodes CASSFARHFFAKNIQYF. This rearrangement joins TRBV27 to TRBJ2-4; D ambiguous. The V end was cut by 3 bases, the J end by 1 base, with 16 bases between. The CDR3 contains 17 residues. CDR1 and CDR2 from the germline V gene are MNHEY and SMNVEV (reference sequence).

This clonotype was counted many times. The CDR3 DNA reads as TGCGCCAGCAGCCCGACAGGAACCTACAGTGAAAAACTGTTTTTT. This gives the protein CASSPTGTYSEKLFF. This chain uses TRBV5-1 with TRBJ1-4; a possible D gene is TRBD1 (6 bases). V was trimmed by 4 bases and J by 7 bases, leaving 17 bases between them. The germline V gene encodes CDR1 SGHRS and CDR2 YFSETQ. The CDR3 covers 15 residues.

This clonotype is medium-sized by share. The V call is TRBV20-1, the J call TRBJ1-3, with 10 bases identical to TRBD1. V dropped 3 bases and J dropped 7; count of bases not matched to a gene: 0. The CDR3 is 12 residues long. Germline CDR1 reads DFQATT; CDR2 reads SNEGSKA (reference sequence). The CDR3 DNA follows: TGCAGTGCTAGGGGACAGGGGAACACCATATATTTT. It is translated as CSARGQGNTIYF.

This clonotype is labeled as medium-sized. The chain joins TRBV7-2 to TRBJ2-5; D gene ambiguous. Trimming pared 1 base from V and 1 base from J, leaving 7 bases between. The germline gives CDR1 SGHTA, CDR2 FQGNSA. The CDR3 consists of 14 residues. The CDR3: CASSLGAVQETQYF. The CDR3 nucleotides read TGTGCCAGCAGCTTAGGGGCGGTCCAAGAGACCCAGTACTTC.

By sample share, this clonotype is large. V is TRBV29-1 and J is TRBJ1-2; 9 bases are shared with TRBD1. The CDR3 extends over 16 amino acids. Trimming cost V 6 bases and J 7 bases; bases outside gene matches: 18. Germline CDR1 SQVTM, CDR2 ANQGSEA. CDR3 nucleotides: TGCAGCGTAAAATCCGACACAGGGGGCGCGTACTCTGGCTACACCTTC. This gives the protein CSVKSDTGGAYSGYTF.

By proportion, this clonotype is medium-sized. The chain carries TRBV5-6 and TRBJ2-3, with unresolved D. Germline V gene data show CDR1 as SGHDT and CDR2 as YYEEEE. The CDR3 is 11 amino acids. Trimming took off 5 bases at V and 9 bases at J, with 10 bases between the two ends. CDR3 sequence: CASSSYTTQYF. As DNA, the CDR3 is TGTGCCAGCAGTTCCTATACAACGCAGTATTTT. Filled out from reference TRBV5-6 and TRBJ2-3, the complete variable domain reads DAGVTQSPTHLIKTRGQQVTLRCSPKSGHDTVSWYQQALGQGPQFIFQYYEEEERQRGNFPDRFSGHQFPNYSSELNVNALLLGDSALYLCASSSYTTQYFGPGTRLTVL.

This clonotype is classed as medium-sized. This chain links TRBV29-1 with TRBJ1-1; D remains ambiguous. CDR3 length: 12 residues. Germline CDR1 SQVTM, CDR2 ANQGSEA. Trimming cost V 4 bases and J 5 bases, with 11 bases left between them. This chain's CDR3 is CSVGEGWTEAFF. The CDR3 DNA follows: TGCAGCGTTGGGGAAGGGTGGACTGAAGCTTTCTTT.